This T cell receptor (beta chain) stems from a study of T cells in narcolepsy. On the study more broadly: Patients with NT1 or NT2 and healthy control donors were enrolled.

The protocol was immunoSEQ multiplex PCR, while the TCRdb copy is restricted to in-frame clones and leaves out a portion. The data show under 40,000 clones, approximately 80% seen once. Notes on the study in general: Autoreactive clonotypes reportedly recurred in blood of same and different patients, not controls. HCRT-specific and TRIB2-specific autoreactive clonotypes appeared among same-patient CSF and blood CD4+ clonotypes.

Trimming stripped 2 bases from V and 8 bases from J, with 12 bases between. From germline, CDR1 is GTSNPN and CDR2 SVGIG (reference sequence). The CDR3 has 12 amino acids. On this clone itself: Its antigen is still unknown.

The chain uses TRBV30 and TRBJ1-2; D not certain. Input material: CD45RA- memory CD4+ T cells from PBMCs. The receptor was isolated from a human donor with narcolepsy. CDR3 coding DNA: TGTGCCTGGAGTAGCGCCGTTGGGGGCTACACCTTC. Protein sequence: CAWSSAVGGYTF. Together with reference TRBV30 and TRBJ1-2, the CDR3 gives the full variable domain: SQTIHQWPATLVQPVGSPLSLECTVEGTSNPNLYWYRQAAGRGLQLLFYSVGIGQISSEVPQNLSASRPQDRQFILSSKKLLLSDSGFYLCAWSSAVGGYTFGSGTRLTVV.